This T cell receptor beta chain was captured by sequencing in a study of shared clonotypes between healthy human individuals. The data were produced by immunoSEQ multiplex PCR, yet TCRdb's version contains in-frame clones alone and is incomplete. Of approximately 2,300,000 clones listed, approximately 90% are singletons. Adults of Caucasian background living in Nashville, Tennessee made up all donors. As concerns this clone: The conserved final phenylalanine or tryptophan is absent from the CDR3, which likely points to a read error.

This receptor was taken from a young man in good health. Some clones in this sample may be carry-over from other donors' samples. The sequenced material came from naive CD4+ T cells from PBMCs. Subset indicated: CD45RA+ positively selected.

DNA for the CDR3: TGTGCCAGCATCCTTAACCCGACAACCTATGGCTACACCCTC. Amino acids: CASILNPTTYGYTL. The chain carries TRBV2 and TRBJ1-2; D not certain. The ends were cut back, 7 bases at V and 4 bases at J, with 16 bases in the middle. The CDR3 spans 14 residues. Germline loops: CDR1 SNHLY, CDR2 FYNNEI.